This T cell receptor (beta chain) was retrieved from a study of blood T cells in healthy people across ages. Trimming left V 5 bases short and J 7 bases short, with 12 bases between. CDR3 length equals 13 residues. Germline V CDR1 and CDR2: SGHTA, FQGNSA. In the case of this clonotype: Antigen specificity is unknown.

Study findings and constraints: It was the long-lived donors that had more naive CD4+ cells and higher diversity than aged donors. Roughly linear declines in TCR beta diversity per million T cells occurred with age.

Together with a sample-barcoded 5' primer, a J-beta primer mix was included in a second PCR lasting roughly 6 to 12 cycles. TCRdb fed the 5' RACE reads into MiXCR, producing one record per CDR3 protein. Among roughly 1.4 million distinct CDR3 sequences, approximately 59% were seen once, and the ten largest hold under 8.5%. V is TRBV7-2 and J is TRBJ1-5; D unclear. This TCR came from a man aged 18 to 29 in good health. Specimen: blood. The CDR3 coding sequence is TGTGCCAGCAGCCCAGAAGTGCCCCAGCCCCAGCATTTT. This codes for CASSPEVPQPQHF.